This T cell receptor (beta chain) is drawn from a study of OX40 agonist ivuxolimab in advanced cancers. About the study: Intravenous ivuxolimab at 0.01 to 10 mg/kg was given to patients every 2 weeks. Study-level findings and limits: Several nonresponders also turned out to have low normalized T-cell clonal expansion. No determination was made of the antigen specificity of the expanded peripheral T cells.

In germline, CDR1 is KGHSH, CDR2 LQKENI. Trimming removed 2 bases at V and 2 bases at J, with 6 bases between. The CDR3 loop spans 13 amino acids. In regard to this clone: Its antigen is unknown.

Profiled with immunoSEQ multiplex PCR; TCRdb holds only in-frame clones, not every one. The table lists over 20,000 clones, approximately 86% of them singletons. This chain connects TRBV18 to TRBJ1-2; D call uncertain. The sequenced sample was CD4+ or CD8+ T cells sorted from blood, obtained in a trial of the OX40 agonist ivuxolimab. The sequence derives from an adult with an advanced solid tumor such as melanoma, head and neck, liver or kidney cancer. In DNA form, the CDR3 reads TGTGCCAGCTCACCATCGTCCAACTATGGCTACACCTTC. Protein: CASSPSSNYGYTF. Filled out from reference TRBV18 and TRBJ1-2, the complete variable domain reads NAGVMQNPRHLVRRRGQEARLRCSPMKGHSHVYWYRQLPEEGLKFMVYLQKENIIDESGMPKERFSAEFPKEGPSILRIQQVVRGDSAAYFCASSPSSNYGYTFGSGTRLTVV.